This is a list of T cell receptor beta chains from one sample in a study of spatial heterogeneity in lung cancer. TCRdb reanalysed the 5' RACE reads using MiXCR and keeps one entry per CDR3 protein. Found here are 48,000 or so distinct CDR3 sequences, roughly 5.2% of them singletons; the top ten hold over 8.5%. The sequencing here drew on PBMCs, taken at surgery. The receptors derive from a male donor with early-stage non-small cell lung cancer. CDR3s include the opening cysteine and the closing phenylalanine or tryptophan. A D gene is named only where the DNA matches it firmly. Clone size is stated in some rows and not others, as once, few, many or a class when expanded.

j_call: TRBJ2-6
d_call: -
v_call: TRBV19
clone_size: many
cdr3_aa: CASSIGWRGSSGANVLTF
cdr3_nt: TGTGCCAGTAGTATAGGGTGGAGGGGGAGCTCTGGGGCCAACGTCCTGACTTTC

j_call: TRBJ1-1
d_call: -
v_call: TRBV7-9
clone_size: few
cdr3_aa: CASSFGGTNTEAFF
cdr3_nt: TGTGCCAGCAGCTTCGGGGGTACGAACACTGAAGCTTTCTTT

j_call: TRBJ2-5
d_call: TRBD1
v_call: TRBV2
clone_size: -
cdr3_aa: CASSRDRGEETQYF
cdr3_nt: TGTGCCAGCAGCCGGGACAGGGGGGAAGAGACCCAGTACTTC

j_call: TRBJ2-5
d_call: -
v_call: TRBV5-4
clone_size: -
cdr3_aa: CATTRPAQETQYF
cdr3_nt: TGTGCCACCACCAGACCGGCTCAAGAGACCCAGTACTTC

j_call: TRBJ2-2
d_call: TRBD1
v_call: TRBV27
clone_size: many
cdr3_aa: CASSLSGDRGFGELFF
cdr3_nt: TGTGCCAGCAGTTTATCGGGGGACAGGGGCTTCGGGGAGCTGTTTTTT

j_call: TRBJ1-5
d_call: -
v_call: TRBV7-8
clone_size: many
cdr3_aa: CASSLVQRRGSNQPQHF
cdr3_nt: TGTGCCAGCAGCTTAGTTCAAAGGAGGGGAAGCAATCAGCCCCAGCATTTT

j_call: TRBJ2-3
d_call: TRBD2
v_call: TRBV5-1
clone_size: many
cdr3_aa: CASSSTWTSGRSDTQYF
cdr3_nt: TGCGCCAGCAGCTCAACCTGGACTAGCGGGAGGTCAGATACGCAGTATTTT

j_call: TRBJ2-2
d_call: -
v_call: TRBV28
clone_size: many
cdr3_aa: CASALGNTGELFF
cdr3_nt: TGTGCCAGCGCACTGGGCAACACCGGGGAGCTGTTTTTT

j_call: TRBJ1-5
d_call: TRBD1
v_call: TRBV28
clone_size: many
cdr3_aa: CASSPGTGSHQPQHF
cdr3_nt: TGTGCCAGCAGCCCCGGGACAGGGAGCCATCAGCCCCAGCATTTT

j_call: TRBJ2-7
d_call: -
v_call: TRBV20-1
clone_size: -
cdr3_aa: CSASGSGLYEQYF
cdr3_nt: TGCAGTGCTAGTGGGAGCGGCCTCTACGAGCAGTACTTC

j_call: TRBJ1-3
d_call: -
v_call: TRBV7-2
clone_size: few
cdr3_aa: CASSGRTGNTIYF
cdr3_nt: TGTGCCAGCAGCGGTCGGACAGGAAACACCATATATTTT

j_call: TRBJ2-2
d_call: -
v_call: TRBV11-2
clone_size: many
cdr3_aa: CASSRENTGELFF
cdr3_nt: TGTGCCAGCTCGCGGGAGAACACCGGGGAGCTGTTTTTT

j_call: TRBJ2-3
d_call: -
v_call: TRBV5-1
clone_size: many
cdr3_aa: CASSFRPGTDTQYF
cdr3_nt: TGCGCCAGCAGCTTCCGGCCCGGCACAGATACGCAGTATTTT

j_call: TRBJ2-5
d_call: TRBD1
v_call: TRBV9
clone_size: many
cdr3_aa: CASSPWDRGEETQYF
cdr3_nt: TGTGCCAGCAGCCCCTGGGACAGGGGAGAAGAGACCCAGTACTTC